This is a list of T cell receptor beta chains from one sample in a study of shared T cell receptors in the human thymus. The method was immunoSEQ multiplex PCR; TCRdb's version includes in-frame clones alone and lacks a portion of them. The sample holds hundreds of thousands of clones, around 87% seen once. These same data were also listed under a study on human thymus T cells.

Material: thymocytes. The receptors were sampled from a boy under two years old with a congenital heart defect. Each CDR3 is given without its conserved first and last residue. Clone size is shown for a subset of rows, as once, few, many or a class of expanded clone.

v_call: TRBV4-3; j_call: TRBJ2-7; clone_size: NA; cdr3_aa: ASRPGTNLSYEQY
v_call: TRBV6-1; j_call: TRBJ2-2; clone_size: NA; cdr3_aa: ASSEFGTGELF
v_call: TRBV6-5; j_call: TRBJ1-2; clone_size: few; cdr3_aa: ASRARTGGEDGYT
v_call: TRBV7-6; j_call: TRBJ2-7; clone_size: NA; cdr3_aa: ASSLVVPGTFSYEQY
v_call: TRBV15; j_call: TRBJ1-3; clone_size: NA; cdr3_aa: ATRNPGQALRSSGNTIY
v_call: TRBV27; j_call: TRBJ1-5; clone_size: NA; cdr3_aa: ASSLWGSPFNQPQH
v_call: TRBV18; j_call: TRBJ2-7; clone_size: NA; cdr3_aa: ASSLLSTGTSGRASPYEQY
v_call: TRBV27; j_call: TRBJ2-7; clone_size: NA; cdr3_aa: ASSSPGERFHEQY
v_call: TRBV29-1; j_call: TRBJ2-3; clone_size: NA; cdr3_aa: SVLNRSTDTQY
v_call: TRBV15; j_call: TRBJ1-3; clone_size: NA; cdr3_aa: ATSRVRVSGNTIY
v_call: TRBV19; j_call: TRBJ2-1; clone_size: NA; cdr3_aa: ASSIPLPLLASSPRGSYNEQF